Listed here are 29 T cell receptor beta chains from one sample, sequenced in a study of control samples from healthy donors and cancer patients (dated by TCRdb to the early 2020s). Libraries were constructed by the immunoSEQ multiplex PCR assay. In its TCRdb copy, this immuneACCESS table keeps in-frame sequences only and misses some clones. Where compared with another copy, unresolved V genes explain less than half of these, and the others have no known cause. For this sample there are around 130,000 clones; 88% appear just once. Of the sample, roughly 3.2% is held by the ten largest clones. Sequencing input: blood. Receptor source: a man between 50 and 59 years old in good health.

The chain employs TRBV28 and TRBJ1-4; 7 bases map to TRBD1. The CDR3 has 14 amino acids. Germline CDR1 and CDR2: MDHEN and SYDVKM. V was pared by 7 bases and J by 5 bases, with 7 bases of the junction left unmatched. This CDR3 is CASIGTDGNEKLFF. In nucleotides, the CDR3 is TGTGCCAGCATCGGGACAGACGGGAATGAAAAACTGTTTTTT.

This clone was counted only a few times. V and J are TRBV5-1 and TRBJ2-5; D is unclear. The length of the CDR3 is 13 residues. V was shortened by 4 bases and J by 5 bases, with 12 bases between the two germline ends. Germline lookup yields CDR1 SGHRS and CDR2 YFSETQ. DNA for the CDR3: TGCGCCAGCAGCATTAGTGAGATCGAGACCCAGTACTTC. Translating gives CASSISEIETQYF.

V is TRBV18 and J is TRBJ2-1; D call uncertain. This CDR3 spans 16 amino acids. The V end lost 5 bases, the J end lost 8 bases, and 22 bases lay between the germline ends. CDR1 is KGHSH, CDR2 LQKENI, per germline. The CDR3 spells CASSIMELSGFDEQFF. The CDR3 coding sequence is TGTGCCAGCTCAATCATGGAACTATCGGGTTTCGATGAGCAGTTCTTC.

This clone showed up just once. The rearrangement joins TRBV19 to TRBJ2-7; D may be TRBD2 (7 bases). Germline V gene data show CDR1 as LNHDA and CDR2 as SQIVND (reference sequence). With 4 bases removed from V and 7 bases from J, the gap between germline ends came to 14 bases. The CDR3 contains 13 residues. CDR3 DNA: TGTGCCAGTAGTAGGTTCGGGGGGCGAGAGCAGTACTTC. Protein product: CASSRFGGREQYF.

This clone came up once. The rearrangement links TRBV11-2 to TRBJ2-3; 7 bases are shared with TRBD1. CDR3 length: 16 amino acids. Losses at the gene ends were 5 bases for V and 4 bases for J; bases not matched to a gene: 12. Germline values: CDR1 SGHAT, CDR2 FQNNGV. The CDR3 sequence is CASSIVGGQIADTQYF. The CDR3 coding sequence is TGTGCCAGCAGCATCGTTGGGGGACAGATTGCAGATACGCAGTATTTT.

The rearrangement links TRBV9 to TRBJ1-1; D is unresolved. Germline V gives CDR1 SGDLS, CDR2 YYNGEE. Deletions cut 0 bases from V and 1 base from J, with 19 bases between. This CDR3 is 18 amino acids long. This CDR3 is CASSVAVQPRNTNTEAFF. CDR3 coding DNA: TGTGCCAGCAGCGTAGCTGTACAACCCAGGAACACGAACACTGAAGCTTTCTTT.

The chain employs TRBV10-3 and TRBJ2-7; D may be TRBD1 (6 bases). CDR3 length: 13 residues. Germline V gene lookup returns CDR1 ENHRY and CDR2 SYGVKD. The ends were cut back, 6 bases at V and 5 bases at J, with 14 bases in the middle. CDR3 sequence: CAIRVGGVDEQYF. In DNA, the CDR3 is TGTGCCATCAGGGTAGGGGGAGTGGACGAGCAGTACTTC.

The chain has TRBV5-4 and TRBJ2-6, with TRBD2 as a possible D gene (6 bases). This CDR3 comprises 15 residues. The germline V gene encodes CDR1 SGHNT and CDR2 YYREEE (reference sequence). V lost 4 bases and J lost 0, with 8 bases in between. In DNA, the CDR3 is TGTGCCAGCAGCCCCGGGGGCTCTGGGGCCAACGTCCTGACTTTC. It is translated as CASSPGGSGANVLTF.

The chain has TRBV28 and TRBJ1-1, with D possibly being TRBD1 (5 bases). Germline CDR1 MDHEN, CDR2 SYDVKM. The CDR3 totals 16 residues. V was trimmed by 5 bases and J by 0 bases, leaving 16 bases between them. The CDR3 DNA sequence: TGTGCCAGCAGTCCGTACTCCGGGACTTTGAACACTGAAGCTTTCTTT. Translating gives CASSPYSGTLNTEAFF.

This clone has only one observation. The CDR3 DNA sequence: TGTGCCAGCACCACAGCCCCAGGGTTGGACAATGAGCAGTTCTTC. Translated, it gives CASTTAPGLDNEQFF. V usage is TRBV2 and J usage is TRBJ2-1; maybe TRBD1 (5 bases). CDR1 is SNHLY and CDR2 is FYNNEI in the germline V gene. V lost 7 bases, J lost 5 bases, and 18 bases lay in between. The CDR3 contains 15 residues. The whole variable domain, remainder taken from reference TRBV2 and TRBJ2-1, is EPEVTQTPSHQVTQMGQEVILRCVPISNHLYFYWYRQILGQKVEFLVSFYNNEISEKSEIFDDQFSVERPDGSNFTLKIRSTKLEDSAMYFCASTTAPGLDNEQFFGPGTRLTVL.

The chain combines TRBV29-1 with TRBJ1-1; D is unresolved. The CDR3 runs 12 residues. V lost 3 bases to trimming and J lost 11 bases, with 16 bases between them. Germline lookup yields CDR1 SQVTM and CDR2 ANQGSEA. CDR3 in DNA: TGCAGCGTTGACCCTCGGAGCAGGTTTGCTTTCTTT. Protein product: CSVDPRSRFAFF.

The CDR3 DNA follows: TGCGCCAGCAGCGAAACAGGGGGCAACACCGGGGAGCTGTTTTTT. Its protein product is CASSETGGNTGELFF. V and J are TRBV5-1 and TRBJ2-2, with 9 bases lining up with TRBD1. The CDR3 sequence is 15 residues long. V shed 4 bases and J 2 bases; nucleotides not matched to a gene: 3. Germline V gene lookup returns CDR1 SGHRS and CDR2 YFSETQ.

This chain uses TRBV2 with TRBJ2-1, with no clear D. Per germline, CDR1 SNHLY and CDR2 FYNNEI. V was clipped by 4 bases and J by 2 bases, with 6 bases between them. CDR3 length: 13 residues. The CDR3 is CASSAWTYNEQFF. CDR3 DNA sequence: TGTGCCAGCAGTGCATGGACCTACAATGAGCAGTTCTTC.

This rearrangement joins TRBV7-9 to TRBJ2-5; 9 nucleotides line up with TRBD2. V lost 0 bases to trimming and J lost 2 bases; unmatched junction nucleotides: 1. Germline CDR1 reads SEHNR; CDR2 reads FQNEAQ (reference sequence). There are 15 residues in the CDR3. CDR3 protein: CASSLARGGQETQYF. In nucleotides, the CDR3 is TGTGCCAGCAGCTTAGCGCGGGGGGGACAAGAGACCCAGTACTTC.

This clone has just a few counts. The rearrangement uses TRBV28 and TRBJ2-2, with 7 nucleotides matching TRBD2. This CDR3 spans 15 amino acids. Germline V gives CDR1 MDHEN, CDR2 SYDVKM. The trim removed 1 base at V and 5 bases at J, leaving 4 bases unmatched. Written as DNA, the CDR3 is TGTGCCAGCAGTTTATCGAGCGGGGCTACCGGGGAGCTGTTTTTT. This encodes CASSLSSGATGELFF.

The chain is built from TRBV21-1 and TRBJ1-6; the table gives TRBD1 as D, unverified against the DNA. TRBV21-1 represents a pseudogene. This CDR3 is 19 amino acids long. Here the CDR3 reads CASSKHNKQLSSYNSPLHF. DNA for the CDR3: TGTGCCAGCAGCAAGCACAATAAACAGCTTTCCTCCTATAATTCACCCCTCCACTTT.

V and J are TRBV27 and TRBJ2-7; the D gene could be TRBD1 or TRBD2 (5 bases each). CDR3 size: 16 residues. Germline CDR1 and CDR2: MNHEY and SMNVEV (reference sequence). V lost 5 bases and J 0 bases, leaving 17 bases between the germline ends. CDR3 sequence reads: CASSIRGYGASYEQYF. CDR3 DNA: TGTGCCAGCAGTATAAGGGGATACGGGGCCTCCTACGAGCAGTACTTC.

The V and J genes are TRBV4-1 and TRBJ2-3, with 9 bases that match TRBD2. Germline V lookup: CDR1 MGHRA, CDR2 YSYEKL. The CDR3 length is 16 residues. V dropped 6 bases and J dropped 4; count of bases not matched to a gene: 11. CDR3 residues: CASRNQLAGFSDTQYF. The CDR3, as DNA: TGCGCCAGCAGGAATCAGCTAGCGGGGTTTTCAGATACGCAGTATTTT.

The chain carries TRBV23-1 and TRBJ2-7, with D possibly being TRBD1 or TRBD2 (5 bases each). TRBV23-1 is an ORF; its function is uncertain. The CDR3 covers 16 residues. Trimming took off 4 bases at V and 5 bases at J, with 21 bases between the two ends. This CDR3 is CASSPELGDGDHEQYF. CDR3 sequence (DNA): TGCGCCAGCAGTCCCGAGTTAGGGGACGGGGACCACGAGCAGTACTTC.

The CDR3 protein is CASRKEGTSANTGELFF. In DNA, the CDR3 is TGTGCCAGCAGGAAGGAGGGGACTAGCGCAAACACCGGGGAGCTGTTTTTT. V gene TRBV4-2 combines with J gene TRBJ2-2; 10 positions agree with TRBD2. In germline, CDR1 is LGHNA, CDR2 YNFKEQ. V dropped 6 bases and J dropped 2; count of bases not matched to a gene: 9. The CDR3 is 17 amino acids.

This chain joins TRBV10-2 and TRBJ2-1; D may correspond to TRBD1 or TRBD2 (6 bases each). CDR3 length: 13 residues. V was shortened by 4 bases and J by 8 bases, with 12 bases between the two germline ends. Germline CDR1 WSHSY, CDR2 SAAADI. The CDR3 DNA reads TGCGCCAGCAGTGTTGGGGGGCTGCATGAGCAGTTCTTC. This translates into CASSVGGLHEQFF.

The chain combines TRBV5-6 with TRBJ2-1; TRBD2 might be the D (6 bases). This CDR3 has 15 residues. Germline V gene lookup returns CDR1 SGHDT and CDR2 YYEEEE. Trimming removed 4 bases at V and 4 bases at J, with 15 bases between. Here the CDR3 reads CASSATGEGYNEQFF. The DNA of the CDR3 is TGTGCCAGCAGCGCTACGGGGGAAGGGTACAATGAGCAGTTCTTC. Full variable domain (outside the CDR3, taken from reference TRBV5-6 and TRBJ2-1): DAGVTQSPTHLIKTRGQQVTLRCSPKSGHDTVSWYQQALGQGPQFIFQYYEEEERQRGNFPDRFSGHQFPNYSSELNVNALLLGDSALYLCASSATGEGYNEQFFGPGTRLTVL.

The J gene is TRBJ2-7, the V gene TRBV29-1; tentatively, D is TRBD2 (5 bases). With 3 bases removed from V and 0 bases from J, the gap between germline ends came to 12 bases. This CDR3 region has 14 residues. Germline loops: CDR1 SQVTM, CDR2 ANQGSEA. The CDR3 coding sequence is TGCAGCGTTGATCTCGGGGAGCTCTCCTACGAGCAGTACTTC. Translated, it gives CSVDLGELSYEQYF.

The V call is TRBV19, the J call TRBJ1-1, with TRBD1 matching 8 bases. V shed 9 bases and J 1 base; nucleotides not matched to a gene: 4. CDR1 and CDR2 from the germline V gene are LNHDA and SQIVND (reference sequence). The CDR3 runs 13 residues. Written as DNA, the CDR3 is TGTGCCAGCAGACAGGGGTCGAACACTGAAGCTTTCTTT. This translates into CASRQGSNTEAFF.

The V and J genes are TRBV5-5 and TRBJ1-4, with no clear D. Germline lookup yields CDR1 SGHKS and CDR2 YYEKEE (reference sequence). V lost 0 bases, J lost 8 bases, and 14 bases lay in between. The CDR3 is 15 amino acids. CDR3 amino acids: CASSLEGIGGEKLFF. The CDR3 DNA follows: TGTGCCAGCAGCTTGGAAGGGATCGGTGGGGAAAAACTGTTTTTT.

The count of this clone is one. The genes are TRBV5-5 and TRBJ2-2; 7 bases line up with TRBD1. V lost 2 bases and J lost 6; bases outside the gene matches: 7. The germline V gene has CDR1 SGHKS and CDR2 YYEKEE (reference sequence). The CDR3 spans 15 residues. The CDR3 nucleotides read TGTGCCAGCAGCTTAACGACAGGGTCGCCCGGGGAGCTGTTTTTT. Protein sequence: CASSLTTGSPGELFF.

The chain is built from TRBV29-1 and TRBJ1-1; possible D gene TRBD1, 5 bases. Germline CDR1 is SQVTM and CDR2 is ANQGSEA. V dropped 4 bases and J dropped 4 bases, with 10 bases sitting between them. The CDR3 length is 12 residues. CDR3 nucleotide sequence: TGCAGCGTTGTGCGGGGGTTCACTGAAGCTTTCTTT. Translating gives CSVVRGFTEAFF. Supplemented by reference TRBV29-1 and TRBJ1-1, the full variable domain reads SAVISQKPSRDICQRGTSLTIQCQVDSQVTMMFWYRQQPGQSLTLIATANQGSEATYESGFVIDKFPISRPNLTFSTLTVSNMSPEDSSIYLCSVVRGFTEAFFGQGTRLTVV.

The J gene is TRBJ1-2, the V gene TRBV5-5; weak D call: TRBD1 (5 bases). The CDR3 has 14 residues. V shed 2 bases and J shed 1 base, with 9 bases lying between them. In germline, CDR1 is SGHKS, CDR2 YYEKEE (reference sequence). The CDR3 DNA sequence: TGTGCCAGCAGCTTTCAGGGCAGTAACTATGGCTACACCTTC. Protein sequence: CASSFQGSNYGYTF.

The chain employs TRBV4-2 and TRBJ2-5; the D call may be TRBD1 or TRBD2 (5 bases each). The CDR3 runs 16 residues. CDR1 and CDR2 from the germline V gene are LGHNA and YNFKEQ. With 0 bases removed from V and 1 base from J, the gap between germline ends came to 12 bases. CDR3 residues: CASSQDLGEGQETQYF. The CDR3 nucleotides read TGTGCCAGCAGCCAAGATTTGGGGGAAGGCCAAGAGACCCAGTACTTC.